These 30 T cell receptor beta chains were sequenced from one sample in a study of blood T cells in healthy people across ages (dated by TCRdb to between 2015 and 2017). Libraries were prepared through 5' RACE. Instrument used: Illumina HiSeq 2500. A second PCR of roughly 6 to 12 cycles was run with a J-beta primer mix and a sample-barcoded 5' primer. Using fastp at Q25 and MiXCR, TCRdb reprocessed the public reads and kept productive beta chains. Here each entry gathers all rows of one CDR3 protein and keeps the most common genes and DNA. For this sample there are 700,000 to 850,000 distinct CDR3 sequences; approximately 35% appear just once. Over 10% of the sample is held by the ten biggest clonotypes. Sequenced input: blood. The receptors come from a young man in good health.

The chain couples TRBV7-2 to TRBJ2-5; D unresolved. Trimming shortened V by 6 bases and J by 1 base, and 9 bases separated the two germline ends. The CDR3 totals 13 residues. CDR1 and CDR2 (germline): SGHTA, FQGNSA. The CDR3 nucleotides are TGTGCCAGCAGGGGGAAGGGCCAAGAGACCCAGTACTTC. Translated: CASRGKGQETQYF.

Concerning this clonotype itself: An end of the junction does not agree with germline; a read error may underlie this. The genes are TRBV10-3 and TRBJ2-3, with D perhaps TRBD1 (7 bases). Germline V gene data show CDR1 as ENHRY and CDR2 as SYGVKD. This CDR3 is 15 amino acids long. CDR3 region: CTISEPAGGPNTQYF. DNA for the CDR3: TGTACCATCAGTGAGCCTGCAGGGGGGCCTAATACGCAGTATTTT.

Worth noting for this clonotype: One end of the junction fails to match germline, which may point to a read error. This chain links TRBV6-5 with TRBJ2-5, with D unresolved. The CDR3 consists of 13 residues. The germline CDR1 and CDR2 sequences are MNHEY and SVGAGI. CDR3 in amino acids: CASSDSSVGSPYF. The CDR3 DNA is TGTGCCAGCAGTGACTCGAGTGTAGGGTCCCCGTACTTC.

In this sample, this clonotype turned up a few times. The CDR3 sequence: CASSRNAPGRGLTDTQYF. As DNA, the CDR3 is TGTGCCAGCAGCCGGAACGCCCCGGGCCGCGGCCTCACAGATACGCAGTATTTT. The chain joins TRBV4-2 to TRBJ2-3; D remains unclear. The V gene's germline CDR1 is LGHNA and CDR2 YNFKEQ. The CDR3 extends over 18 amino acids. Trimming left V 4 bases short and J 2 bases short, with 22 bases between.

In this sample, this clonotype turned up a few times. CDR3 nucleotide sequence: TGTGCCAGCAGCTTCGACAGGGGCCCCTACAATGAGCAGTTCTTC. Translating it yields CASSFDRGPYNEQFF. The gene calls are TRBV3-1 and TRBJ2-1; TRBD1 aligns across 8 bases. The V gene's germline CDR1 is LGHDT and CDR2 YNNKEL (reference sequence). This CDR3 is built from 15 residues. Trimming took 5 bases from V and 2 from J; bases not matched to a gene: 5.

In its sample, this clonotype was seen a few times. The V and J genes are TRBV6-1 and TRBJ1-2; a weak D match, TRBD1 (5 bases). Germline CDR1 MNHNS, CDR2 SASEGT. V was shortened by 1 base and J by 0 bases, with 12 bases between the two germline ends. This CDR3 comprises 16 residues. CDR3 in amino acids: CASSEGGRLSNYGYTF. CDR3 nucleotide sequence: TGTGCCAGCAGTGAAGGGGGCAGACTTTCTAACTATGGCTACACCTTC.

CDR3 in amino acids: CASSLSAPGGSDTQYF. CDR3 in DNA: TGCGCCAGCAGCCTCTCGGCCCCAGGGGGATCAGATACGCAGTATTTT. The chain carries TRBV4-3 and TRBJ2-3, with 7 bases lining up with TRBD1. V was clipped by 4 bases and J by 4 bases; unmatched bases: 11. Per the germline V gene, CDR1 is LGHNA and CDR2 is YSLEER. The CDR3 contains 16 residues.

This rearrangement joins TRBV5-1 to TRBJ2-1; no definite D call. There are 13 residues in the CDR3. Trimming shortened V by 5 bases and J by 4 bases, and 10 bases separated the two germline ends. Germline assignment: CDR1 SGHRS and CDR2 YFSETQ. Here the CDR3 reads CASRILEYNEQFF. CDR3 sequence (DNA): TGCGCCAGCAGGATTCTGGAGTACAATGAGCAGTTCTTC.

The CDR3 is CASSLVGGGAGSEKLFF. The DNA for the CDR3 is TGTGCCAGCAGCTTAGTTGGAGGGGGCGCCGGGAGTGAAAAACTGTTTTTT. The gene calls are TRBV7-9 and TRBJ1-4; 7 positions agree with TRBD1. Germline V gene data show CDR1 as SEHNR and CDR2 as FQNEAQ (reference sequence). With 1 base clipped from V and 7 bases from J, the junction kept 12 bases outside the gene matches. The CDR3 extends over 17 amino acids.

This clonotype was found many times. The rearrangement uses TRBV21-1 and TRBJ2-5. TRBV21-1 is classified as a pseudogene. The CDR3 spans 15 residues. The chain's CDR3 is CASSKDYQYQETQYF. As DNA, the CDR3 is TGTGCCAGCAGCAAAGACTACCAGTACCAAGAGACCCAGTACTTC.

About this clonotype: A much bigger clone sits one base away, suggesting this may be a read error. The chain uses TRBV20-1 and TRBJ2-1; a weak D match, TRBD1 (6 bases). Between the trimmed V and J ends, which lost 3 bases and 13 bases, there was a span of 22 bases. The germline V gene has CDR1 DFQATT and CDR2 SNEGSKA (reference sequence). CDR3 length: 14 residues. The CDR3 DNA follows: TGCAGTGCTAGCGTTCCACAGGGACGAGAGACCCAGTTCTTC. Its protein is CSASVPQGRETQFF.

CDR3 DNA: TGTGCCAGCAGCTATGGACTACGTAATGAGCAGTACTTC. This sequence encodes CASSYGLRNEQYF. The chain uses TRBV7-9 and TRBJ2-5, with TRBD2 as a possible D gene (6 bases). This CDR3 spans 13 amino acids. V was shortened by 4 bases and J by 11 bases, with 17 bases between the two germline ends. The V gene's germline CDR1 is SEHNR and CDR2 FQNEAQ (reference sequence).

This clonotype was detected only a few times. CDR3 residues: CTGGDNYEQYF. The CDR3 DNA reads TGTACAGGGGGAGATAACTACGAGCAGTACTTC. This rearrangement joins TRBV30 to TRBJ2-7, with TRBD1 matching 8 bases. Per germline, CDR1 GTSNPN and CDR2 SVGIG (reference sequence). The CDR3 covers 11 residues.

Here the CDR3 DNA reads TGTGCCAGCAGTTTGGGTTTCGACATCGTCAATCAGCCCCAGCATTTT. The encoded protein is CASSLGFDIVNQPQHF. The V call is TRBV12-3 or TRBV12-4, the J call TRBJ1-5; D call uncertain. This CDR3 contains 16 residues. V was pared by 3 bases and J by 3 bases, with 15 bases between.

The chain employs TRBV27 and TRBJ2-3, with D perhaps matching TRBD1 (6 bases). Germline V CDR1 and CDR2: MNHEY, SMNVEV (reference sequence). With 5 bases removed from V and 2 bases from J, the gap between germline ends came to 11 bases. This CDR3 is built from 14 residues. Here the CDR3 DNA reads TGTGCCAGCAGTGCTCGACAGGCCACAGATACGCAGTATTTT. Protein product: CASSARQATDTQYF.

The CDR3 sequence: CASRPFMGGGYTF. Here the CDR3 DNA reads TGTGCCAGCAGACCGTTTATGGGGGGGGGCTACACCTTC. The rearrangement uses TRBV27 and TRBJ1-2, with D possibly TRBD1 on 5 matching bases. Germline V CDR1 and CDR2: MNHEY, SMNVEV (reference sequence). Trimming pared 6 bases from V and 8 bases from J, leaving 16 bases between. CDR3 length: 13 residues.

The CDR3 protein is CASWTPTGDDHGYTF. The CDR3 nucleotides are TGTGCCAGCTGGACTCCGACAGGGGATGATCATGGCTACACCTTC. The rearrangement links TRBV4-2 to TRBJ1-2; 8 positions match TRBD1. Germline V gene data show CDR1 as LGHNA and CDR2 as YNFKEQ. The CDR3 length is 15 residues. Trimming at V came to 8 bases and at J to 6 bases, leaving 14 bases not matched to a gene.

Worth noting for this clonotype: A much more abundant neighbour one base away suggests this may be a read error. The chain couples TRBV5-5 to TRBJ1-6, with D possibly matching TRBD1 (5 bases). The CDR3 length is 15 residues. Germline V gene lookup returns CDR1 SGHKS and CDR2 YYEKEE (reference sequence). The CDR3 region is CAGSLGLQENSPLHF. CDR3 in DNA: TGTGCCGGCAGCTTGGGACTCCAAGAGAATTCACCCCTCCACTTT.

As concerns this clonotype: Germline and junction disagree at one end, which may indicate a read error. The V gene is TRBV7-3, the J gene TRBJ2-1, with 9 bases identical to TRBD2. Germline-derived CDR1 and CDR2 are SGHTA and FQGTGA. This CDR3 contains 15 residues. CDR3 DNA: TGTGTCAGCAGCCAGACTAGCGGAACCTACAATGAGCAGTTCTTC. This encodes CVSSQTSGTYNEQFF. The entire variable domain, with the rest obtained from reference TRBV7-3 and TRBJ2-1, is as follows: GAGVSQTPSNKVTEKGKYVELRCDPISGHTALYWYRQSLGQGPEFLIYFQGTGAADDSGLPNDRFFAVRPEGSVSTLKIQRTERGDSAVYLCVSSQTSGTYNEQFFGPGTRLTVL.

The chain recombines TRBV24-1 with TRBJ2-5; 7 bases map to TRBD2. Germline CDR1 reads KGHDR; CDR2 reads SFDVKD. The CDR3 runs to 14 residues. Germline trimming cut 7 bases from V and 5 bases from J; bases unmatched to any gene: 9. CDR3 sequence: CATRGPGGGETQYF. The DNA for the CDR3 is TGTGCCACCAGGGGACCAGGCGGGGGTGAGACCCAGTACTTC.

This clonotype showed up many times. V usage is TRBV15 and J usage is TRBJ2-3; tentative D call: TRBD2 (6 bases). Trimming shortened V by 0 bases and J by 5 bases, and 12 bases separated the two germline ends. Germline V gene data show CDR1 as LNHNV and CDR2 as YYDKDF (reference sequence). The CDR3 has 15 residues. In DNA form, the CDR3 reads TGTGCCACCAGCAGAGACGGAGGGGCAGGAGATACGCAGTATTTT. It encodes CATSRDGGAGDTQYF.

The genes are TRBV20-1 and TRBJ2-1; 10 bases agree with TRBD2. With the DNA end fitting TRBJ2-7 better, the J assignment may be wrong. CDR3 length: 15 residues. CDR1 is DFQATT and CDR2 is SNEGSKA in the germline V gene (reference sequence). The CDR3 region has the DNA TGCAGTGCTCGGGCGCCTAGCGGGGGCTACAATGAGCAGTACTTC. As protein: CSARAPSGGYNEQYF.

To note about this clonotype: This may be a read error, as it is one base from a much larger clone. CDR3 coding DNA: TGCAGCGCTGAGGGCCAGGGGGCTGGCGAGGAGCAGTTCTTC. Its protein is CSAEGQGAGEEQFF. V usage is TRBV29-1 and J usage is TRBJ2-1, with 8 bases matching TRBD1. After removal of 7 bases from V and 10 bases from J, the junction contained 15 bases not matched to a gene. CDR3 size: 14 residues. Germline loops: CDR1 SQVTM, CDR2 ANQGSEA.

The chain couples TRBV10-3 to TRBJ1-1, with D possibly being TRBD1 (6 bases). With 3 bases removed from V and 0 bases from J, the gap between germline ends came to 14 bases. The CDR3 spans 16 residues. Germline lookup yields CDR1 ENHRY and CDR2 SYGVKD. For the CDR3, the DNA is TGTGCCATCAGTGAACTCGGGACACGGGTGAACACTGAAGCTTTCTTT. The encoded protein is CAISELGTRVNTEAFF.

In its sample, this clonotype was seen many times. V usage is TRBV12-3 or TRBV12-4 and J usage is TRBJ1-2; D unresolved. Deletions cut 2 bases from V and 6 bases from J, with 10 bases between. The CDR3 consists of 13 residues. This CDR3 reads CASSLRLRDGYTF. CDR3 DNA sequence: TGTGCCAGCAGTTTAAGGTTAAGGGATGGCTACACCTTC.

The J gene is TRBJ2-7, the V gene TRBV20-1; perhaps TRBD2 as D (6 bases). Trimming removed 1 base from V and 0 bases from J, with 16 bases in between. From germline, CDR1 is DFQATT and CDR2 SNEGSKA (reference sequence). The CDR3 sequence is 16 residues long. The CDR3 sequence is CSARVPLRGSSYEQYF. The CDR3 DNA reads TGCAGTGCTAGAGTCCCGCTCCGGGGGAGCTCCTACGAGCAGTACTTC.

V is TRBV28 and J is TRBJ2-3, with D possibly matching TRBD1 (6 bases). CDR1 is MDHEN, CDR2 SYDVKM, per germline. V was pared by 5 bases and J by 3 bases, with 12 bases between. The CDR3 loop spans 14 amino acids. The CDR3 DNA reads as TGTGCCAGCAGTGTCAGGACAGTAACAGATACGCAGTATTTT. Its translation: CASSVRTVTDTQYF.

CDR3 loop: CASGLRSPDTQYF. Here the CDR3 DNA reads TGCGCCAGCGGCCTGAGGTCCCCAGATACGCAGTATTTT. This sequence joins TRBV4-1 and TRBJ2-3; D is unclear. The CDR3 runs 13 residues. Looked up from germline, CDR1 is MGHRA and CDR2 is YSYEKL. V lost 8 bases to trimming and J lost 4 bases, with 13 bases between them.

The DNA for the CDR3 is TGCGCCAGCAGCCGGGGACAGGGGGCATGGGATGAGCAGTTCTTC. Translation gives CASSRGQGAWDEQFF. The J gene is TRBJ2-1, the V gene TRBV5-1; 12 bases are a match to TRBD1. The V gene's germline CDR1 is SGHRS and CDR2 YFSETQ. The CDR3 loop spans 15 amino acids. The ends lost 4 bases at V and 8 bases at J; junction bases unmatched: 7.

As concerns this clonotype: At one of its ends the junction is not consistent with the germline gene, which may arise from a read error. The chain carries TRBV14 and TRBJ1-1, with D tentatively TRBD1 (6 bases). This CDR3 contains 13 residues. The germline V gene has CDR1 SGHDN and CDR2 FVKESK. CDR3 sequence (DNA): TGTGCCAGCAGCCAGACCCGGGACACTGAACCTTTCTTT. Its protein is CASSQTRDTEPFF.